At least ten counts were recorded for the clone carrying this T cell receptor (beta chain). The target antigen is unknown. The length of the CDR3 is 15 residues. Trimming cost V 8 bases and J 3 bases, with 14 bases left between them. From germline, CDR1 is SGHTA and CDR2 FQGNSA. TCRdb processed the reads anew with MiXCR; each CDR3 protein has one entry. The sample carries about 230,000 distinct CDR3 sequences, 6% to 8% recorded once. The sample comes from a study of T cell repertoires in cytomegalovirus infection. Notes on the study in general: Cumulative frequency (of public TCR beta family members) identified carriers of CMV plus the relevant HLA.

This TCR was recovered from a human donor in good health (CMV status not recorded). Some clones in this sample may be carry-over from other donors' samples. The chain couples TRBV7-2 to TRBJ2-6; D gene uncertain. Sequencing was carried out using PBMCs. CDR3 in amino acids: CASLRTVNGANVLTF. The CDR3 region has the DNA TGTGCCAGCCTACGCACGGTGAATGGGGCCAACGTCCTGACTTTC.